This TCR beta chain was documented in a study of a mutant IDH1 vaccine in newly diagnosed glioma. The CDR3 length is 13 residues. V lost 7 bases and J 6 bases, leaving 15 bases between the germline ends. The germline V gene has CDR1 LNHDA and CDR2 SQIVND (reference sequence). As for this clone: The target antigen is unknown.

Time point reported: week 5, during vaccination. Vaccination used 300 ug of mutant IDH1 20-mer peptide per dose, with topical imiquimod. Only in-frame clones appear in the TCRdb table, and some are missing; sequencing was by immunoSEQ multiplex PCR. The table lists about 51,000 clones, around 80% of them singletons. V usage is TRBV19 and J usage is TRBJ1-1; D is undetermined. This clonotype originated in a man aged 50-59 years with glioma. Sequenced material: PBMCs, taken from a glioma patient whose treatment included an IDH1 peptide vaccine. DNA for the CDR3: TGTGCCAGTATCATGGATCAGCGTTCTGAAGCTTTCTTT. This gives the protein CASIMDQRSEAFF.